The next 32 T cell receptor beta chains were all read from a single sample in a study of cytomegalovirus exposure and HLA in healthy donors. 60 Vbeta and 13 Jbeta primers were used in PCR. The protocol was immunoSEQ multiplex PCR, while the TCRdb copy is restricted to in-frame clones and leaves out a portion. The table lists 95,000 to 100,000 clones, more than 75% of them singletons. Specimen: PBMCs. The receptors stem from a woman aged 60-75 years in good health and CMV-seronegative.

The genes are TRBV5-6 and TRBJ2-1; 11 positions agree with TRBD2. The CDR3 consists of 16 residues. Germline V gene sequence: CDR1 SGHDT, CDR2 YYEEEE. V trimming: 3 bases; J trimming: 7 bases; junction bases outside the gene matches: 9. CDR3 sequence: CASSSLAGGRRNEQFF. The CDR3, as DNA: TGTGCCAGCAGCTCTTTAGCGGGGGGGCGACGTAATGAGCAGTTCTTC.

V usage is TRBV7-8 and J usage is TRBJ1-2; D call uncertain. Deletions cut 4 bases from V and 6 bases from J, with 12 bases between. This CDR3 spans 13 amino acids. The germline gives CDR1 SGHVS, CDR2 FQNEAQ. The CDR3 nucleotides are TGTGCCAGCAGCTCCCTTTGGCCAGATGGCTACACCTTC. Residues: CASSSLWPDGYTF.

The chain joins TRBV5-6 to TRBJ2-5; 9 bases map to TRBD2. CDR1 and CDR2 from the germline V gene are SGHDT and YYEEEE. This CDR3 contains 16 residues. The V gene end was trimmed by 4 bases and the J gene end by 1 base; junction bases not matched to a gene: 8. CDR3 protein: CASSAPRAGGQETQYF. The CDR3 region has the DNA TGTGCCAGCAGCGCCCCTCGAGCGGGGGGCCAAGAGACCCAGTACTTC. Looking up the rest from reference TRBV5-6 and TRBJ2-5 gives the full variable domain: DAGVTQSPTHLIKTRGQQVTLRCSPKSGHDTVSWYQQALGQGPQFIFQYYEEEERQRGNFPDRFSGHQFPNYSSELNVNALLLGDSALYLCASSAPRAGGQETQYFGPGTRLLVL.

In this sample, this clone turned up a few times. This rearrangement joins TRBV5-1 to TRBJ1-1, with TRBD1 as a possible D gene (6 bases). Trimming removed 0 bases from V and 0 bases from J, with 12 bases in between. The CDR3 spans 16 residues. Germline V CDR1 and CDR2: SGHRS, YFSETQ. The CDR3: CASSLEGGLMNTEAFF. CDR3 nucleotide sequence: TGCGCCAGCAGCTTGGAGGGGGGGCTTATGAACACTGAAGCTTTCTTT.

Here the CDR3 reads CAWSRMDEQFF. The CDR3 bases are TGTGCCTGGAGCAGAATGGATGAGCAGTTCTTC. The gene calls are TRBV30 and TRBJ2-1; D remains ambiguous. CDR1 is GTSNPN, CDR2 SVGIG, per germline (reference sequence). V was trimmed by 3 bases and J by 8 bases, leaving 8 bases between them. There are 11 residues in the CDR3.

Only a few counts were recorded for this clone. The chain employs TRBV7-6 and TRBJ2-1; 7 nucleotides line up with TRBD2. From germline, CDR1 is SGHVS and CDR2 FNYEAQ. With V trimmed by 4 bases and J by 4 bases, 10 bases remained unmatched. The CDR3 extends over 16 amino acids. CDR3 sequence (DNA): TGTGCCAGCAGCTGGGGAGCGGGGCCGGGATACAATGAGCAGTTCTTC. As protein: CASSWGAGPGYNEQFF.

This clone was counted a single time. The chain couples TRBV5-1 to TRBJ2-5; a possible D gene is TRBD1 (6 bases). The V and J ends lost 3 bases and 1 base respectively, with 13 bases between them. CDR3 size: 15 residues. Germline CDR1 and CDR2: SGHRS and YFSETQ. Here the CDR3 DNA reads TGCGCCAGCAGCTGGGGTACAGGGATCCAAGAGACCCAGTACTTC. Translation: CASSWGTGIQETQYF.

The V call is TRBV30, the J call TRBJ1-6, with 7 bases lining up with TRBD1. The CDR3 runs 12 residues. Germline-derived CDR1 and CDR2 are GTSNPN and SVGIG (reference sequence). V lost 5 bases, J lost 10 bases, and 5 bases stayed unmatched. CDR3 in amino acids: CAWGRGRSPLHF. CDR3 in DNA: TGTGCCTGGGGAAGGGGGCGGTCACCCCTCCACTTT.

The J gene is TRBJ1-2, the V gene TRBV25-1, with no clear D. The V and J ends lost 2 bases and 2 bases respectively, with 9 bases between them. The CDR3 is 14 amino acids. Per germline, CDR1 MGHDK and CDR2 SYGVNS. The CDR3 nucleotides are TGTGCCAGCAGTGAAGGAAGGAGAAACTATGGCTACACCTTC. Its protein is CASSEGRRNYGYTF.

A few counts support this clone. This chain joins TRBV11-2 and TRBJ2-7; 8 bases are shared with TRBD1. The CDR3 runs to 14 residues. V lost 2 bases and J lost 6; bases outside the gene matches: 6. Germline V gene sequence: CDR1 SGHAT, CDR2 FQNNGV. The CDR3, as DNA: TGTGCCAGCAGCTTACGTCAGGGGGCAATCGAGCAGTACTTC. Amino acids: CASSLRQGAIEQYF.

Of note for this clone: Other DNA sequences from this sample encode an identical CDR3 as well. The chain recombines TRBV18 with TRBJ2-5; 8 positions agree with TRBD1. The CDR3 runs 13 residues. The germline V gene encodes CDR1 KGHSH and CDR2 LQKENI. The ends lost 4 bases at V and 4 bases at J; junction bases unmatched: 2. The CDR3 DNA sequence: TGTGCCAGCTCACTAGGACAGGGAGAGACCCAGTACTTC. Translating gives CASSLGQGETQYF.

CDR3 protein: CASSFRGQETQYF. The DNA of the CDR3 is TGTGCCAGCAGCTTCAGGGGTCAAGAGACCCAGTACTTC. The chain joins TRBV7-9 to TRBJ2-5; possibly TRBD1 for D (6 bases). V was trimmed by 3 bases and J by 2 bases, leaving 7 bases between them. This CDR3 spans 13 amino acids. Germline CDR1 and CDR2: SEHNR and FQNEAQ (reference sequence). Full variable domain (rest looked up from reference TRBV7-9 and TRBJ2-5): DTGVSQNPRHKITKRGQNVTFRCDPISEHNRLYWYRQTLGQGPEFLTYFQNEAQLEKSRLLSDRFSAERPKGSFSTLEIQRTEQGDSAMYLCASSFRGQETQYFGPGTRLLVL.

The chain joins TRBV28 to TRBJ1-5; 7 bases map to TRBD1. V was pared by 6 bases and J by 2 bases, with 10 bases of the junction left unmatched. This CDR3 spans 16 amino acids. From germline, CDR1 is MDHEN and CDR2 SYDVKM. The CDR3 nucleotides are TGTGCCAGCAGCGATCACCGTGGGACAGGCAATCAGCCCCAGCATTTT. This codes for CASSDHRGTGNQPQHF.

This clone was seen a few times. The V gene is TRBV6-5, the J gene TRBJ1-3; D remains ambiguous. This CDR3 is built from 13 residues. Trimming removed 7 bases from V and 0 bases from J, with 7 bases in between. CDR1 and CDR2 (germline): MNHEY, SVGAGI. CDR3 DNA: TGTGCCAGCAACAGCAACTCTGGAAACACCATATATTTT. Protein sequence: CASNSNSGNTIYF.

CDR3 protein: CSVYGQGADYGYTF. As DNA, the CDR3 is TGCAGCGTCTATGGACAGGGGGCCGACTATGGCTACACCTTC. The chain joins TRBV29-1 to TRBJ1-2; 11 bases are shared with TRBD1. Germline V CDR1 and CDR2: SQVTM, ANQGSEA. CDR3 length equals 14 residues. V lost 6 bases to trimming and J lost 3 bases; unmatched junction nucleotides: 6.

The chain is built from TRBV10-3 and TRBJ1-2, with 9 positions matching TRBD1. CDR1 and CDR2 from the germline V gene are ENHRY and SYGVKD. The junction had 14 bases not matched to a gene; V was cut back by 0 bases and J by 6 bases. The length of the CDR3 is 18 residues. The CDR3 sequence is CAISESPAGQGSMHGYTF. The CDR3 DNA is TGTGCCATCAGTGAGTCACCGGCGGGACAGGGATCTATGCATGGCTACACCTTC.

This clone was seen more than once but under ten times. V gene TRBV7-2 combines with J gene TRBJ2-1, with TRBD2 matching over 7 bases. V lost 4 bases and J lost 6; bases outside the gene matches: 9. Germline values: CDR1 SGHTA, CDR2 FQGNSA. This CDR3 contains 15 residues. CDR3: CASSSPASGVNEQFF. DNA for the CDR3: TGTGCCAGCAGCTCCCCGGCTAGCGGAGTCAATGAGCAGTTCTTC.

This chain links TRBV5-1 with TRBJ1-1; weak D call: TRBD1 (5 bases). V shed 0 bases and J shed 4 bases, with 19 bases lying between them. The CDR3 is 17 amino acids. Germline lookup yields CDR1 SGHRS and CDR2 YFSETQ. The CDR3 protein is CASSLAGNNRGFTEAFF. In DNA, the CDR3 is TGCGCCAGCAGCTTGGCCGGGAATAACCGGGGGTTCACTGAAGCTTTCTTT. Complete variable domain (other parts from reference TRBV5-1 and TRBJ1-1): KAGVTQTPRYLIKTRGQQVTLSCSPISGHRSVSWYQQTPGQGLQFLFEYFSETQRNKGNFPGRFSGRQFSNSRSEMNVSTLELGDSALYLCASSLAGNNRGFTEAFFGQGTRLTVV.

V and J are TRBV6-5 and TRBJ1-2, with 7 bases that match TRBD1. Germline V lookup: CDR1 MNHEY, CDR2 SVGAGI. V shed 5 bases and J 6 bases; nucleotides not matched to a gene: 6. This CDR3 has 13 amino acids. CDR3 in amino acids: CASSTGTANGYTF. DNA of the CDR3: TGTGCCAGCAGTACCGGGACAGCGAATGGCTACACCTTC.

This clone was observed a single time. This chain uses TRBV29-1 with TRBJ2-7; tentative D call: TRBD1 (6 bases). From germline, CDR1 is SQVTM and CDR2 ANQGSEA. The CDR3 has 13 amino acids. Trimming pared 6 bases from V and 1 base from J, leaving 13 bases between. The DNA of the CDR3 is TGCAGCGTAACACCGGACAGTTCCTACGAGCAGTACTTC. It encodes CSVTPDSSYEQYF.

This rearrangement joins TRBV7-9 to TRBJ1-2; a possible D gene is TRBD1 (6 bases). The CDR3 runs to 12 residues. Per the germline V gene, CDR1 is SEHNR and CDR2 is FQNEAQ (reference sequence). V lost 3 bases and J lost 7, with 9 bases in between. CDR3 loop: CASSFDRSGYTF. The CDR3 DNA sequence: TGTGCCAGCAGCTTTGACAGGTCTGGCTACACCTTC.

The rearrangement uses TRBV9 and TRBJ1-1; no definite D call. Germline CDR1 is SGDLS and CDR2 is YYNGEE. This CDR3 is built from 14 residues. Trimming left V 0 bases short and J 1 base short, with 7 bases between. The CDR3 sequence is CASSVAGENTEAFF. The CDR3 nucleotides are TGTGCCAGCAGCGTAGCTGGAGAGAACACTGAAGCTTTCTTT.

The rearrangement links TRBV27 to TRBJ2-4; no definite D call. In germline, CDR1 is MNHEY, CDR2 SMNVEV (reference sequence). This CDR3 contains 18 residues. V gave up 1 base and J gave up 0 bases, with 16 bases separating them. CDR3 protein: CASSLYPSTPLAKNIQYF. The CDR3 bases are TGTGCCAGCAGTTTATACCCCTCAACACCCTTAGCCAAAAACATTCAGTACTTC.

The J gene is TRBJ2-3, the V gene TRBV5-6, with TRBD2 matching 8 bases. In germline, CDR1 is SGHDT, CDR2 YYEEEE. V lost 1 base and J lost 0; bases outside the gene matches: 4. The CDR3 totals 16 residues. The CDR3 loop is CASSLTQRGSTDTQYF. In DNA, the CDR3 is TGTGCCAGCAGCTTGACCCAGCGGGGGAGCACAGATACGCAGTATTTT.

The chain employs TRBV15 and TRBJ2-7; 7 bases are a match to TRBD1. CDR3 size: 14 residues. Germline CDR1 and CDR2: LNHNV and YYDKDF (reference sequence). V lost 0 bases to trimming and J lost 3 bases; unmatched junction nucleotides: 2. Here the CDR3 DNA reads TGTGCCACCAGCAGAGAACAGGGGTTCTACGAGCAGTACTTC. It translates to CATSREQGFYEQYF.

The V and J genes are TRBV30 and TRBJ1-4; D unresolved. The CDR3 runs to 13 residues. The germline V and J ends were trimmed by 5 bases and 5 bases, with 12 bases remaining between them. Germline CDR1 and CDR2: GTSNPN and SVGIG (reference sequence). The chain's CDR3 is CAWGLAGNEKLFF. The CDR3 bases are TGTGCCTGGGGACTTGCTGGAAATGAAAAACTGTTTTTT.

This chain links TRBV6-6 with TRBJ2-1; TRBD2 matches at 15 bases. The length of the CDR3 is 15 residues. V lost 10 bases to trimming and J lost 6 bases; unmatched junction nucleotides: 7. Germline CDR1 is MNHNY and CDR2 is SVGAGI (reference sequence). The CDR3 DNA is TGTGCCACCGGACTAGCGGGGGGGCTCGGCAATGAGCAGTTCTTC. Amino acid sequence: CATGLAGGLGNEQFF.

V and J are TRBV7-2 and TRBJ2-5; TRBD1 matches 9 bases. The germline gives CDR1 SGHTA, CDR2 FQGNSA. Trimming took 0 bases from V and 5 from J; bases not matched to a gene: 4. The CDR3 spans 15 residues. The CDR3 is CASSLAGQGLETQYF. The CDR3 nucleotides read TGTGCCAGCAGCTTAGCGGGACAGGGATTGGAGACCCAGTACTTC.

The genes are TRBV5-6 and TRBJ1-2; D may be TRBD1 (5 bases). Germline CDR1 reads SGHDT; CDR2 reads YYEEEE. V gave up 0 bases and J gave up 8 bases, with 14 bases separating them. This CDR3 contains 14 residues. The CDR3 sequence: CASSLAGLRGGYTF. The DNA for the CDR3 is TGTGCCAGCAGCTTGGCCGGGTTGCGGGGCGGCTACACCTTC. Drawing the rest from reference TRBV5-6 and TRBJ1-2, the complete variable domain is DAGVTQSPTHLIKTRGQQVTLRCSPKSGHDTVSWYQQALGQGPQFIFQYYEEEERQRGNFPDRFSGHQFPNYSSELNVNALLLGDSALYLCASSLAGLRGGYTFGSGTRLTVV.

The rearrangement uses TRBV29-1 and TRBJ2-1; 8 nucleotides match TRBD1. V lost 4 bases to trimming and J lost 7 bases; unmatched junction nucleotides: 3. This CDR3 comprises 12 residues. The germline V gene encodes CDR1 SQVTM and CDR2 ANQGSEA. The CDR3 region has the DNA TGCAGCGTTGTTCGGACAGGGAATGAGCAGTTCTTC. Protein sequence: CSVVRTGNEQFF.

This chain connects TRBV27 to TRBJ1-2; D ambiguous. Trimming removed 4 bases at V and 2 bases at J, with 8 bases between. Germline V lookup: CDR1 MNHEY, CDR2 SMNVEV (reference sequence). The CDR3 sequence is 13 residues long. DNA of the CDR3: TGTGCCAGCAGTTGGAGCAGAAACTATGGCTACACCTTC. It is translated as CASSWSRNYGYTF.

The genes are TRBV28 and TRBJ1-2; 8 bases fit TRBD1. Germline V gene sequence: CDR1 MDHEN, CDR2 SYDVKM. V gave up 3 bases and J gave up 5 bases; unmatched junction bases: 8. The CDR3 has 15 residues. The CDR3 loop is CASSFLQGAWYGYTF. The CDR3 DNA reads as TGTGCCAGCAGTTTTTTGCAGGGGGCTTGGTATGGCTACACCTTC.